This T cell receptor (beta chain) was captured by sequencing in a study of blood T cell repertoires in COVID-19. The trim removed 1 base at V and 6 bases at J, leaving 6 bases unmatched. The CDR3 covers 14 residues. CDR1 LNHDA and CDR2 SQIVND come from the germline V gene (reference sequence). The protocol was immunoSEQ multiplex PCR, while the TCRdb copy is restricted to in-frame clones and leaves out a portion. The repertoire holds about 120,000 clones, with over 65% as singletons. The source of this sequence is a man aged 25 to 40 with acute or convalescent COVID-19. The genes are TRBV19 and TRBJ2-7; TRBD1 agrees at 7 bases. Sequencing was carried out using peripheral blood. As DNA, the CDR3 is TGTGCCAGTAGTATAGGCGGACAGGTGCTCGAGCAGTACTTC. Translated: CASSIGGQVLEQYF.